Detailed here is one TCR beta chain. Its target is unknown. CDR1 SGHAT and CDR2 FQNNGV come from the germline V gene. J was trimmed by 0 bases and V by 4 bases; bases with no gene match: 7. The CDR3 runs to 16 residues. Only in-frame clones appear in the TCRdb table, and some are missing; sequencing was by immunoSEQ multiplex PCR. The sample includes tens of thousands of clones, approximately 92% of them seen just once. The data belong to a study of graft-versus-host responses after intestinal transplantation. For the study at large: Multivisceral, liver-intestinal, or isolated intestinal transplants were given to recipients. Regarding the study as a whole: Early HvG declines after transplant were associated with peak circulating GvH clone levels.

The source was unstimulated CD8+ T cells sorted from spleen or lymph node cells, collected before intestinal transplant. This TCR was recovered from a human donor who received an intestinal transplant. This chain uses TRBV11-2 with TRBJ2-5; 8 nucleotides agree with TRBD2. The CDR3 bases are TGTGCCAGCAGCTCCCCCCCAGCGGGGGACCAAGAGACCCAGTACTTC. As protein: CASSSPPAGDQETQYF.